This entry concerns a single T cell receptor beta chain. Its target is unknown. This sample was included in a study of OX40 agonist ivuxolimab in advanced cancers. Turning to the study itself: Mean age 60 years, range 23 to 79; nearly 85% male.

Findings and caveats of the study: Among the lowest peripheral clonal expansion occurred in 0.1-3.0 mg/kg partial responders. CD4+ T cells averaged fewer expanded clones than CD8+ T cells.

Some clones are missing from TCRdb's copy, which holds only in-frame ones; the method was immunoSEQ multiplex PCR. The table includes some 15,000 clones, approximately 78% detected once. CDR3 size: 15 residues. V was cut by 4 bases and J by 2 bases, with 14 bases left in between. Germline V lookup: CDR1 LGHNT, CDR2 FRNRAP. The chain employs TRBV12-5 and TRBJ2-5, with D possibly matching TRBD2 (6 bases). Specimen: CD4+ or CD8+ T cells sorted from blood, collected in a trial of the OX40 agonist ivuxolimab. The sequence came from an adult with an advanced solid tumor such as melanoma, head and neck, liver or kidney cancer. The CDR3 loop reads CASGSSATKQETQYF. As DNA, the CDR3 is TGTGCTAGTGGTTCTAGCGCCACTAAACAAGAGACCCAGTACTTC.